The sequence of this TCR beta chain was determined in a study of healthy donors' naive CD4 and CD8 T cells. Findings and caveats of the study: Roughly 13% of CD4/CD8 propensity variance appeared explained by V, J and CDR3 charge. Negatively charged CDR3s marked CD8+ lineage; positively charged CDR3s marked CD4+ lineage.

About this clonotype itself: What it binds is unknown.

This CDR3 has 13 amino acids. Germline V CDR1 and CDR2: SQVTM, ANQGSEA. J gave up 4 bases and V 5 bases, and 6 bases lay outside the gene matches. TCR libraries were built from roughly 0.5 ug of total RNA by linear amplification. TCRdb re-called the reads through MiXCR, storing one row per CDR3 protein. This sample has around 200,000 distinct CDR3 sequences, with 74% found just once. V is TRBV29-1 and J is TRBJ2-7, with 9 bases matching TRBD1. The receptor's source is a pool of human donors in good health; the sample pools cells from several healthy donors. The sequenced material came from naive CD4+ and CD8+ T cells sorted from blood, pooled from several donors. The CDR3 loop is CSVPGQGTYEQYF. The CDR3 bases are TGCAGCGTTCCCGGACAGGGGACATACGAGCAGTACTTC.